What follows are 19 T cell receptor beta chains derived from one specimen sequenced in a study of T cells in Graves' hyperthyroidism and ophthalmopathy. Amplification of TCR beta CDR3 regions used RNA as the template. Initially, a first-round RT-PCR of the TCR CDR3 employed the HTBI primer set. TCRdb processed the multiplex PCR reads anew with MiXCR; each CDR3 protein has one entry. The table includes about 180,000 distinct CDR3 sequences, more than 15% detected once. Sequenced: blood. The receptor source for this set is a woman aged 45-59 years with Graves' hyperthyroidism.

The chain carries TRBV7-2 and TRBJ2-1, with 14 bases identical to TRBD2. The assigned J gene may be wrong: the sequence end matches TRBJ2-7 better. This CDR3 has 15 amino acids. Germline lookup yields CDR1 SGHTA and CDR2 FQGNSA. The CDR3 nucleotides are TGTGCCAGCAGCTCCGGGACTAGCGGGGGAAATGAGCAGTACTTC. Protein product: CASSSGTSGGNEQYF.

Ten or more counts support this clonotype. The genes are TRBV6-1 and TRBJ1-2; maybe TRBD1 (5 bases). The V end was cut by 5 bases, the J end by 2 bases, with 15 bases between. Germline V gives CDR1 MNHNS, CDR2 SASEGT. The CDR3 has 15 residues. CDR3 loop: CASSKDSRVNYGYTF. DNA for the CDR3: TGTGCCAGCAGTAAGGATTCCAGGGTAAACTATGGCTACACCTTC.

This clonotype was counted at least ten times. This sequence joins TRBV7-2 and TRBJ2-5; D is uncertain. CDR1 and CDR2 from the germline V gene are SGHTA and FQGNSA. This CDR3 has 15 residues. The V and J ends lost 5 bases and 6 bases respectively, with 19 bases between them. CDR3 DNA: TGTGCCAGCAGCCGGACGACGTCGGTGCGGAAGACCCAGTACTTC. Its translation: CASSRTTSVRKTQYF.

This clonotype was recorded many times. V is TRBV28 and J is TRBJ1-1; the D is unclear. Germline CDR1 MDHEN, CDR2 SYDVKM. CDR3 length: 13 amino acids. V was shortened by 7 bases and J by 1 base, with 10 bases between the two germline ends. The chain's CDR3 is CASKFPGNTEAFF. The CDR3, as DNA: TGTGCCAGCAAATTCCCCGGGAACACTGAAGCTTTCTTT.

Only a few counts were recorded for this clonotype. The genes are TRBV18 and TRBJ1-1; D not certain. The V end was cut by 5 bases, the J end by 0 bases, with 13 bases between. Germline lookup yields CDR1 KGHSH and CDR2 LQKENI. The CDR3 has 15 residues. CDR3 protein: CASSGALHMNTEAFF. CDR3 bases: TGTGCCAGCTCAGGAGCCCTTCACATGAACACTGAAGCTTTCTTT.

There are many counts of this clonotype. This CDR3 is CSARPQDISNQPQHF. The CDR3 DNA reads as TGCAGTGCTAGGCCCCAAGACATCAGCAATCAGCCCCAGCATTTT. V usage is TRBV20-1 and J usage is TRBJ1-5; D is undetermined. CDR1 and CDR2 from the germline V gene are DFQATT and SNEGSKA (reference sequence). V lost 3 bases, J lost 1 base, and 13 bases lay in between. The CDR3 loop spans 15 amino acids.

This clonotype showed up just once. The J gene is TRBJ1-1, the V gene TRBV24-1, with D possibly TRBD1 on 6 matching bases. The germline V gene encodes CDR1 KGHDR and CDR2 SFDVKD. V was trimmed by 5 bases and J by 1 base, leaving 7 bases between them. The CDR3 runs 13 residues. The CDR3 sequence: CATSGGANTEAFF. CDR3 DNA sequence: TGTGCCACCAGTGGGGGGGCGAACACTGAAGCTTTCTTT.

This clonotype was counted ten times or more. The rearrangement uses TRBV9 and TRBJ2-5; a weak D match, TRBD2 (5 bases). The CDR3 contains 14 residues. The V and J ends lost 0 bases and 5 bases respectively, with 11 bases between them. CDR1 and CDR2 (germline): SGDLS, YYNGEE. The CDR3 DNA reads TGTGCCAGCAGCGTAGAGAGGGATTCGGAGACCCAGTACTTC. This sequence encodes CASSVERDSETQYF.

This clonotype was picked up many times. V usage is TRBV5-6 and J usage is TRBJ2-1, with D possibly being TRBD2 (7 bases). Germline V gene data show CDR1 as SGHDT and CDR2 as YYEEEE. V dropped 5 bases and J dropped 3 bases, with 21 bases sitting between them. This CDR3 region has 17 residues. This CDR3 is CASSSPGVRGGYNEQFF. Written as DNA, the CDR3 is TGTGCCAGCAGTTCCCCAGGGGTTCGCGGGGGCTACAATGAGCAGTTCTTC.

This clonotype was observed a few times. The V and J genes are TRBV19 and TRBJ1-1; the D is unclear. CDR3 length equals 14 residues. Germline CDR1 reads LNHDA; CDR2 reads SQIVND (reference sequence). V dropped 4 bases and J dropped 1 base, with 10 bases sitting between them. Written as DNA, the CDR3 is TGTGCCAGTAGTACCGGGCACGGGAACACTGAAGCTTTCTTT. It specifies CASSTGHGNTEAFF.

This clonotype has at least ten counts. Relative to the germline gene, one junction end is altered; a read error may explain this. The chain is built from TRBV18 and TRBJ1-5, with TRBD1 identical over 8 bases. The CDR3 has 13 amino acids. Germline-derived CDR1 and CDR2 are KGHSH and LQKENI. CDR3 nucleotides: TGTGCCAGCTCCCCACAGGGGGATCAGCCCCAGCATTTT. It yields the protein CASSPQGDQPQHF.

In regard to this clonotype: Here the CDR3 omits its conserved ending phenylalanine or tryptophan, so a read error is the likely source. This chain joins TRBV28 and TRBJ1-2; a possible D gene is TRBD1 (6 bases). Per germline, CDR1 MDHEN and CDR2 SYDVKM. The length of the CDR3 is 14 residues. The germline V and J ends were trimmed by 3 bases and 4 bases, with 12 bases remaining between them. The CDR3 sequence is CASSFSGGAYGYTL. DNA for the CDR3: TGTGCCAGCAGTTTCAGCGGGGGGGCCTATGGCTACACCCTC.

V is TRBV30 and J is TRBJ1-3; the D is unclear. This CDR3 has 13 amino acids. Germline CDR1 GTSNPN, CDR2 SVGIG (reference sequence). Trimming took off 4 bases at V and 4 bases at J, with 11 bases between the two ends. DNA of the CDR3: TGTGCCTGGACGGCAGTCGCAGGAAACACCATATATTTT. Translating it yields CAWTAVAGNTIYF.

This chain joins TRBV5-1 and TRBJ1-2; D remains unclear. V lost 0 bases and J lost 7, with 10 bases in between. This CDR3 has 13 residues. Germline V lookup: CDR1 SGHRS, CDR2 YFSETQ. In DNA, the CDR3 is TGCGCCAGCAGCTTGGTCCGTGAGCGTGGCTACACCTTC. It translates to CASSLVRERGYTF.

This clonotype was recorded many times. This chain uses TRBV6-5 with TRBJ2-3; no definite D call. The ends were cut back, 0 bases at V and 0 bases at J, with 16 bases in the middle. The CDR3 is 18 residues long. Germline V gene sequence: CDR1 MNHEY, CDR2 SVGAGI. CDR3: CASSYSPLRLDSTDTQYF. In DNA, the CDR3 is TGTGCCAGCAGTTACTCTCCCCTCAGATTGGATAGCACAGATACGCAGTATTTT.

This clonotype was detected many times. The chain uses TRBV6-2 or TRBV6-3 and TRBJ1-4, with TRBD1 as a possible D gene (5 bases). The CDR3 runs to 13 residues. CDR1 and CDR2 from the germline V gene are MNHEY and SVGEGT. V was trimmed by 8 bases and J by 8 bases, leaving 15 bases between them. CDR3 DNA: TGTGCCAGCCTCCGGGACCGAGGGGAAAAACTGTTTTTT. It yields the protein CASLRDRGEKLFF.

Details on this clonotype: Just one base apart from a much larger clone, this may be a read error. V is TRBV5-1 and J is TRBJ2-1; 8 nucleotides line up with TRBD2. Germline CDR1 is SGHRS and CDR2 is YFSETQ. The CDR3 contains 16 residues. CDR3 sequence reads: CASSPGGVSSYNEQLF. The CDR3 DNA follows: TGCGCCAGCAGCCCGGGGGGGGTGAGCTCCTACAATGAGCAGCTCTTC.

Of note for this clonotype: One junction end does not reproduce the germline sequence, and a read error may be involved. The chain links TRBV9 to TRBJ1-1, with D possibly matching TRBD1 (5 bases). Germline CDR1 SGDLS, CDR2 YYNGEE. The CDR3 is 15 residues long. The CDR3 here is CASSVGGNVNTGAFF. As DNA, the CDR3 is TGTGCCAGCAGCGTCGGGGGAAACGTGAACACTGGAGCTTTCTTT.

This clonotype was recorded at least ten times. The V and J genes are TRBV6-2 or TRBV6-3 and TRBJ1-1; D gene uncertain. Germline lookup yields CDR1 MNHEY and CDR2 SVGEGT. V was shortened by 6 bases and J by 4 bases, with 12 bases between the two germline ends. The CDR3 loop spans 13 amino acids. CDR3 sequence (DNA): TGTGCCAGCAGCGCCCATGGGAGCACTGAAGCTTTCTTT. Amino acids: CASSAHGSTEAFF.